This T cell receptor beta chain was found in a study of blood T cell repertoires in COVID-19. For the study at large: The samples span acute and convalescent COVID-19 from the United States, Italy and Spain. PBMCs, B-cell-depleted T cells, or T cells were the source of the cDNA or gDNA that made up the material.

Trimming shortened V by 4 bases and J by 10 bases, and 23 bases separated the two germline ends. This CDR3 spans 16 amino acids. In germline, CDR1 is LGHNA, CDR2 YNFKEQ. Per the original methods: It was from reference gene primer amplification that nucleated cell counts were estimated. Clones were sequenced by immunoSEQ multiplex PCR, and TCRdb holds only the in-frame ones, with some missing. V, J and clone size reflect that table, while D and trimming were determined from the DNA. The top ten clones hold 18% of a sample with approximately 240,000 clones, around 84% of them seen once. The TCR sequence derives from a woman of 80 years or more with active or convalescent COVID-19. This chain joins TRBV4-2 and TRBJ1-3; D perhaps matches TRBD1 (5 bases). Sequencing was carried out using peripheral blood. CDR3 sequence reads: CASSPNPGAGGATIYF. The CDR3 region has the DNA TGTGCCAGCAGCCCCAACCCTGGAGCCGGCGGGGCGACCATATATTTT.